A selection of T cell receptor beta chains follows, all from one sample in a study of blood T cells in healthy people across ages. TCRdb called the 5' RACE reads again in MiXCR, with one record for every CDR3 protein. Of over a million distinct CDR3 sequences listed, 20% to 25% were seen once; the top ten hold 0.75%. The same specimen was also included in a second study, on T cells of mothers and their children.

The specimen sequenced was blood. Every receptor here comes from a girl aged 2-10 years in good health. Both conserved end residues are part of each CDR3. D genes are given only for firm matches. Part of the rows lack a size; the others show once, few, many or a class for expanded clones.

clone_size | j_call | v_call | d_call | cdr3_aa | cdr3_nt
many | TRBJ2-1 | TRBV7-3 | NA | CASSLAPSAYNEQFF | TGTGCCAGCAGCTTAGCGCCCTCAGCTTACAATGAGCAGTTCTTC
NA | TRBJ2-4 | TRBV13 | TRBD1 | CASSLNGTAILAKNIQYF | TGTGCCAGCAGCTTAAACGGGACAGCTATTTTAGCCAAAAACATTCAGTACTTC
NA | TRBJ1-2 | TRBV12-3/TRBV12-4 | NA | CASSLHLTDVGYTF | TGTGCCAGCAGCCTACACCTGACCGACGTCGGCTACACCTTC
NA | TRBJ2-7 | TRBV29-1 | NA | CSVVGLGGTYEQYF | TGCAGCGTTGTGGGGTTGGGGGGTACCTACGAGCAGTACTTC
few | TRBJ1-1 | TRBV6-1 | NA | CATSALNTEAFF | TGTGCCACCTCAGCACTGAACACTGAAGCTTTCTTT
NA | TRBJ1-4 | TRBV13 | NA | CASSPAGRANEKLFF | TGTGCCAGCAGCCCCGCTGGGAGAGCTAATGAAAAACTGTTTTTT
NA | TRBJ1-2 | TRBV7-9 | NA | CASSLELRTAEYGYTF | TGTGCCAGCAGCTTAGAGTTGAGGACAGCCGAATATGGCTACACCTTC
NA | TRBJ2-7 | TRBV5-1 | TRBD1 | CASNLGTGATYEQYF | TGCGCCAGCAACCTTGGGACAGGAGCCACCTACGAGCAGTACTTC
NA | TRBJ2-5 | TRBV29-1 | NA | CSLSTGGEETQYF | TGCAGCTTAAGCACAGGGGGGGAAGAGACCCAGTACTTC
few | TRBJ2-3 | TRBV3-1 | NA | CASSLTSTSSTDTQYF | TGTGCCAGCAGCCTAACTAGCACTTCTAGCACAGATACGCAGTATTTT
few | TRBJ1-1 | TRBV12-3/TRBV12-4 | NA | CASMGGNTEAFF | TGTGCCAGCATGGGGGGAAACACTGAAGCTTTCTTT
few | TRBJ2-5 | TRBV6-2/TRBV6-3 | NA | CASSYWGETETQYF | TGTGCCAGCAGTTACTGGGGAGAAACAGAGACCCAGTACTTC
few | TRBJ2-5 | TRBV6-5 | NA | CASSRTVLQETQYF | TGTGCCAGCAGTCGGACTGTACTGCAAGAGACCCAGTACTTC
NA | TRBJ2-1 | TRBV7-3 | NA | CASSPALVRSVDEQFF | TGTGCCAGCAGCCCCGCCTTAGTTCGGAGTGTGGATGAGCAGTTCTTC
few | TRBJ1-1 | TRBV29-1 | NA | CSVERKMNTEAFF | TGCAGCGTTGAAAGGAAAATGAACACTGAAGCTTTCTTT
NA | TRBJ1-4 | TRBV14 | TRBD1 | CASSQPGTGNKLFF | TGTGCCAGCAGCCAGCCCGGGACAGGCAATAAACTGTTTTTT